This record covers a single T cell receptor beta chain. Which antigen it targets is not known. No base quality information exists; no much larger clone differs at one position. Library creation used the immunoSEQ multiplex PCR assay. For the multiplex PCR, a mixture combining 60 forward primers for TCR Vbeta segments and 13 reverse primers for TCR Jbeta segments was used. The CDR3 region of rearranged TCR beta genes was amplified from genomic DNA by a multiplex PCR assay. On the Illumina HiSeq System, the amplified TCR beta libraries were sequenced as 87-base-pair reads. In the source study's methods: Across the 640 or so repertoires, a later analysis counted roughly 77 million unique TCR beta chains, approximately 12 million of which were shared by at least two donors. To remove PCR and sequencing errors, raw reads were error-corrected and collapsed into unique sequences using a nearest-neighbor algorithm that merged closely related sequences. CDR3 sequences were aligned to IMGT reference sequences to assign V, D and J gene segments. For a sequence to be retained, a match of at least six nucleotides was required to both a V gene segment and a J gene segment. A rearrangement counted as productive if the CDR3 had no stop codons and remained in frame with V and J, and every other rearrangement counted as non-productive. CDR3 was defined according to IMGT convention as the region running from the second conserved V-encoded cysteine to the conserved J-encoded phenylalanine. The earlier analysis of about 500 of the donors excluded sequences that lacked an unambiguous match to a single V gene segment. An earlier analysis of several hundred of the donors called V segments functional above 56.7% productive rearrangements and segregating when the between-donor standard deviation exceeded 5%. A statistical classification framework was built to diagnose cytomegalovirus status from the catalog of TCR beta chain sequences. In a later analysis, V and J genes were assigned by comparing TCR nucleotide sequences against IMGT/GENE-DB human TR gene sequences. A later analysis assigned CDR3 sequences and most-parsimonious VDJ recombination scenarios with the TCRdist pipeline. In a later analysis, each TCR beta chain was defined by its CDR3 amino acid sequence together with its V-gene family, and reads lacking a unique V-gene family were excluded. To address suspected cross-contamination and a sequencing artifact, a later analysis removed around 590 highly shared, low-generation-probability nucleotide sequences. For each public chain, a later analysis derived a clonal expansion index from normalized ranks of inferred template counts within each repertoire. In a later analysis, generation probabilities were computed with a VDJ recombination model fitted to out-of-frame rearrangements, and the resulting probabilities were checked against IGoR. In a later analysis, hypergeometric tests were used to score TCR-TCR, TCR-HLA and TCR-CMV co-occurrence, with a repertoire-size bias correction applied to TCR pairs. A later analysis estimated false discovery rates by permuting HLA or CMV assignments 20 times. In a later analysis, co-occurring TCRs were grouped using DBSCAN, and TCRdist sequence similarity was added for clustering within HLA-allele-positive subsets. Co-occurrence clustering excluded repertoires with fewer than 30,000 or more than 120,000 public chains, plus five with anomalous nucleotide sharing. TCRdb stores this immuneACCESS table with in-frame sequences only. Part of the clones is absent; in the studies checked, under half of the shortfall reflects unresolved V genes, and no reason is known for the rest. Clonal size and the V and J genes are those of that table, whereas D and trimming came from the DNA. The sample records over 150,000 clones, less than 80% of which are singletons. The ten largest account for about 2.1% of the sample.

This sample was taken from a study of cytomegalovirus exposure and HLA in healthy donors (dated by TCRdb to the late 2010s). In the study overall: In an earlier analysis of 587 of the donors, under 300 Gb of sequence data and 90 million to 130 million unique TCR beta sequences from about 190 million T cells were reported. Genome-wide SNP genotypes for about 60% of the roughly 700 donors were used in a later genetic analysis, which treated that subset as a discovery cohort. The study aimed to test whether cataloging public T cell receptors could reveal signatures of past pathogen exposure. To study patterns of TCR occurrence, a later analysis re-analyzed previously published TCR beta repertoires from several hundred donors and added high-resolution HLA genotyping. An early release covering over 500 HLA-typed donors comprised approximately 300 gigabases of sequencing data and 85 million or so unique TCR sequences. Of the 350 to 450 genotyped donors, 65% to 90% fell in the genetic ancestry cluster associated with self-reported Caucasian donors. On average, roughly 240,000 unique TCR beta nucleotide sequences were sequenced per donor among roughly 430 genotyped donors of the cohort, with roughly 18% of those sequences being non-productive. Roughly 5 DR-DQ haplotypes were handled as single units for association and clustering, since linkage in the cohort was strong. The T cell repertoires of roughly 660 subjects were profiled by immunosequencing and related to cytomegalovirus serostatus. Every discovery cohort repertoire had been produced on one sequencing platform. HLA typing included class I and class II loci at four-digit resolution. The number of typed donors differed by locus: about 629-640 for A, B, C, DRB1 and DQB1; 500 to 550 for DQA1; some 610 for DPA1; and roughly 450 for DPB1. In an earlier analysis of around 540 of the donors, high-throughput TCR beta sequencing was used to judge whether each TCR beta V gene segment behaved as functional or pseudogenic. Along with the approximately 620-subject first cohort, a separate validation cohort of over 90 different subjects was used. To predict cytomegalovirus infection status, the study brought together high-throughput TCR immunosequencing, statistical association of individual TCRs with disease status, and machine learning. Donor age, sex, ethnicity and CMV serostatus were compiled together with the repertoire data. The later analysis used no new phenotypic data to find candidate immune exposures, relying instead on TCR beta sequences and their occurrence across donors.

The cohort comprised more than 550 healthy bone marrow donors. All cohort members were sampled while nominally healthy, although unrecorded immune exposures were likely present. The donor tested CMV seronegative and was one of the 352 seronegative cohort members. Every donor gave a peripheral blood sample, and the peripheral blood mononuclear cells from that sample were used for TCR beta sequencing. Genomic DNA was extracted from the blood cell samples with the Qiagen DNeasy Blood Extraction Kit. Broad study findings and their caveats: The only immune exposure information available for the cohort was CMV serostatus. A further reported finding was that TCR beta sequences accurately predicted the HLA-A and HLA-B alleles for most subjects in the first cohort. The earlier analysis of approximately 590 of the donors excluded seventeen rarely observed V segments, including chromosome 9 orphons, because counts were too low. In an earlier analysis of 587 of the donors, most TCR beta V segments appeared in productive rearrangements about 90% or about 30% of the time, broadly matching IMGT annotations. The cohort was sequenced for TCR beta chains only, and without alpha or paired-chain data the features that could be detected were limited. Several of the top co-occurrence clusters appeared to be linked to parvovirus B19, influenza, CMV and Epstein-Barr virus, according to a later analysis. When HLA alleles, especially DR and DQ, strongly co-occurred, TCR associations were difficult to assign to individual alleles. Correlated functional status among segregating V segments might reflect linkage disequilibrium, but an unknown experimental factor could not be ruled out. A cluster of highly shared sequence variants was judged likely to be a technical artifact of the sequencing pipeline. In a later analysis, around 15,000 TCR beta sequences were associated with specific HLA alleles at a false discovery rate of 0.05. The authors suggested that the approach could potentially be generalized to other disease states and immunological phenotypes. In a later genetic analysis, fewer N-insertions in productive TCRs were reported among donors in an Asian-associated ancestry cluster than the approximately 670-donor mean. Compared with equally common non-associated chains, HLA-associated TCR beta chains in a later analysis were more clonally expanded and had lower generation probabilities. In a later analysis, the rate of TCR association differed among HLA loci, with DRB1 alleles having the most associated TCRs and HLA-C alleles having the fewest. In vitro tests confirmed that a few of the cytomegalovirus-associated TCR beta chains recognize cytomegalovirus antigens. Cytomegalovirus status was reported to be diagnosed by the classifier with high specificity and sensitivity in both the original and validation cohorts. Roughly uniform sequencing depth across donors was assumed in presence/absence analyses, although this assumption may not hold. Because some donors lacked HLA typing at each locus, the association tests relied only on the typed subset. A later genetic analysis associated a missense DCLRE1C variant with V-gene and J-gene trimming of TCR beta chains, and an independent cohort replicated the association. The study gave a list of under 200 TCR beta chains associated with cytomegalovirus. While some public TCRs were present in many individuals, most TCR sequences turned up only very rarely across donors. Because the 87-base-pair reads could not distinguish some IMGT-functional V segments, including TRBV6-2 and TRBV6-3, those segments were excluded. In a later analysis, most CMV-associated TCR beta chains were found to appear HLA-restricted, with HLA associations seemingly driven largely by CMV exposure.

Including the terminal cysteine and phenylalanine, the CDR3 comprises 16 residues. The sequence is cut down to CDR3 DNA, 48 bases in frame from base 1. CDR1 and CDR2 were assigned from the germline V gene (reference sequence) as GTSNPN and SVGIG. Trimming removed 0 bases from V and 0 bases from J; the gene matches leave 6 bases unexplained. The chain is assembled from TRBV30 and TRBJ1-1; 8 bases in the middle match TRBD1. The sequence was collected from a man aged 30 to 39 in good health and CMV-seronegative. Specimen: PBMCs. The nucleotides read TGTGCCTGGAGTGTATCAGGGGGCCTAATGAACACTGAAGCTTTCTTT. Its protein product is CAWSVSGGLMNTEAFF.